The present T cell receptor (beta chain) was sequenced within a study of blood T cell repertoires in COVID-19. Germline CDR1 is DFQATT and CDR2 is SNEGSKA (reference sequence). The CDR3 has 16 residues. Trimming removed 3 bases from V and 3 bases from J, with 18 bases in between. Adults between about 18 and 89 years of age took part from under 30 US areas. Cohort placement rested on clinical history that participants reported themselves. The authors' processing: Amplification of reference gene primers provided the estimated nucleated cell counts. TCRdb's copy holds only in-frame clones and misses some; the assay was immunoSEQ multiplex PCR. V, J and clone size reflect that table, while D and trimming were determined from the DNA. The sample has roughly 230,000 clones; roughly 84% are singletons.

This clonotype originated in a man aged 30 to 39 in a cohort exposed to, infected with or recovered from COVID-19 (not recorded which). Material: PBMCs or T cells enriched from blood (not recorded which). This chain uses TRBV20-1 with TRBJ1-5; D is uncertain. The CDR3 is CSASPPGSLPNQPQHF. The CDR3 region has the DNA TGCAGTGCTAGTCCCCCCGGGAGTCTGCCCAATCAGCCCCAGCATTTT.